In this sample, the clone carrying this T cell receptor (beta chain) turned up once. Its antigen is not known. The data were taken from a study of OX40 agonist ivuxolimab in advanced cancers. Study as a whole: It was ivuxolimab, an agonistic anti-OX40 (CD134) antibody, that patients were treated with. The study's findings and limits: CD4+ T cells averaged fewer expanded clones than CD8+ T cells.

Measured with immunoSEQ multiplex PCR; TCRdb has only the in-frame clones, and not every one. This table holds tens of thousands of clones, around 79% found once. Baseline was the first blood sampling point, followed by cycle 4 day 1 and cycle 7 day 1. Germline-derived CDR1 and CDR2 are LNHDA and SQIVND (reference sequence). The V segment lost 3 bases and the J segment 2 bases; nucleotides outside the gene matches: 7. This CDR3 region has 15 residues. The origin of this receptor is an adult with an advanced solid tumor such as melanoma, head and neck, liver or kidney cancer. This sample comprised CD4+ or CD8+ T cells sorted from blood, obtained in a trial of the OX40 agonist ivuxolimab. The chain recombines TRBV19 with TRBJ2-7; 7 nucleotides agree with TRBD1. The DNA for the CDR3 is TGTGCCAGTAGTATCATGACAGGGAAAGCCTACGAGCAGTACTTC. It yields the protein CASSIMTGKAYEQYF.